A single sample gave rise to the 5 T cell receptor beta chains below, sequenced in a study of spatial heterogeneity in lung cancer (dated by TCRdb to between 2018 and 2021). The protocol used for the library was 5' RACE. These reads were obtained on a NextSeq 500. TCRdb applied fastp at Q25 and MiXCR to the public reads, then kept only in-frame beta chains. Here each entry gathers all rows of one CDR3 protein and keeps the most common genes and DNA. Recorded for this sample are about 45,000 distinct CDR3 sequences; roughly 10% of them occurred a single time. The top ten clonotypes cover around 42% of the sample. The time point label on this specimen signifies: sample taken at primary tumor resection. Whole RNA extracted from tumor and nontumor lung tissue, or from cryopreserved PBMC samples, was used for TCR sequencing without cell sorting. Material: PBMCs, obtained at surgery. Source of these receptors: a female donor with early-stage non-small cell lung cancer.

This clonotype was counted many times. The V and J genes are TRBV20-1 and TRBJ2-2; TRBD1 agrees at 7 bases. The CDR3 runs 15 residues. V trimming: 0 bases; J trimming: 1 base; junction bases outside the gene matches: 2. The V gene's germline CDR1 is DFQATT and CDR2 SNEGSKA (reference sequence). Here the CDR3 reads CSARERTGNTGELFF. CDR3 in DNA: TGCAGTGCTAGAGAAAGGACAGGGAACACCGGGGAGCTGTTTTTT.

This clonotype was detected ten times or more. The chain has TRBV5-6 and TRBJ2-7, with 8 bases matching TRBD1. J gave up 2 bases and V 5 bases, and 9 bases lay outside the gene matches. Germline V gene sequence: CDR1 SGHDT, CDR2 YYEEEE. CDR3 size: 15 residues. This chain's CDR3 is CASRLLRDRTYEQYF. The CDR3 nucleotides read TGTGCCAGCAGGCTACTCAGGGACAGGACCTACGAGCAGTACTTC.

This clonotype showed up just once. The rearrangement joins TRBV7-9 to TRBJ2-1; TRBD2 matches 11 bases. The junction had 16 bases not matched to a gene; V was cut back by 6 bases and J by 12 bases. The CDR3 consists of 16 residues. Germline CDR1 SEHNR, CDR2 FQNEAQ (reference sequence). The CDR3 here is CASSYYSGGAFFGQFF. CDR3 nucleotide sequence: TGTGCCAGCAGTTACTATAGCGGGGGGGCCTTTTTTGGGCAGTTCTTC. The entire variable domain, with the rest obtained from reference TRBV7-9 and TRBJ2-1, is as follows: DTGVSQNPRHKITKRGQNVTFRCDPISEHNRLYWYRQTLGQGPEFLTYFQNEAQLEKSRLLSDRFSAERPKGSFSTLEIQRTEQGDSAMYLCASSYYSGGAFFGQFFGPGTRLTVL.

DNA of the CDR3: TGTGCCAGCAGACGGGACAGGGCGGTTATGGCAGGAAACACCATATATTTT. Its translation: CASRRDRAVMAGNTIYF. The chain has TRBV2 and TRBJ1-3, with 9 nucleotides matching TRBD1. The CDR3 runs to 17 residues. Losses at the gene ends were 6 bases for V and 4 bases for J; bases not matched to a gene: 13. Per germline, CDR1 SNHLY and CDR2 FYNNEI.

This clonotype was seen at least ten times. The chain links TRBV18 to TRBJ2-7, with 10 bases matching TRBD1. The germline V gene encodes CDR1 KGHSH and CDR2 LQKENI. This CDR3 spans 15 amino acids. Trimming at V came to 3 bases and at J to 3 bases, leaving 5 bases not matched to a gene. CDR3: CASSPGTGEVYEQYF. The CDR3 nucleotides read TGTGCCAGCTCACCTGGGACAGGGGAAGTCTACGAGCAGTACTTC.